What follows are 8 T cell receptor beta chains derived from one specimen sequenced in a study of blood T cell repertoires in COVID-19. TCRdb keeps only in-frame clones here, not all; method: immunoSEQ multiplex PCR. The data contain a few hundred thousand clones, less than 85% of them singletons. Sequencing was carried out using peripheral blood. The receptors were gathered from a woman younger than 30 with acute or convalescent COVID-19.

The chain combines TRBV19 with TRBJ2-1, with unresolved D. Trimming took off 0 bases at V and 0 bases at J, with 9 bases between the two ends. Germline V gene data show CDR1 as LNHDA and CDR2 as SQIVND (reference sequence). CDR3 length equals 16 residues. The CDR3 spells CASSIDTFVSYNEQFF. CDR3 bases: TGTGCCAGTAGTATAGATACTTTCGTCTCCTACAATGAGCAGTTCTTC.

CDR3 region: CASRPRGTGELFF. The CDR3 coding sequence is TGTGCCAGTAGGCCCCGGGGAACCGGGGAGCTGTTTTTT. The chain has TRBV19 and TRBJ2-2; TRBD2 is a possible D gene (5 bases). The CDR3 is 13 amino acids. Germline CDR1 LNHDA, CDR2 SQIVND (reference sequence). Trimming stripped 6 bases from V and 5 bases from J, with 10 bases between.

V usage is TRBV25-1 and J usage is TRBJ2-7, with 8 bases that match TRBD2. This CDR3 comprises 13 residues. V dropped 6 bases and J dropped 4; count of bases not matched to a gene: 5. Germline assignment: CDR1 MGHDK and CDR2 SYGVNS. CDR3 DNA: TGTGCCAGCAGCGTCGGGGGGGTGTACGAGCAGTACTTC. Translating it yields CASSVGGVYEQYF.

V gene TRBV5-1 combines with J gene TRBJ2-7, with TRBD1 matching 10 bases. The germline V gene encodes CDR1 SGHRS and CDR2 YFSETQ. This CDR3 comprises 16 residues. V lost 0 bases to trimming and J lost 3 bases; unmatched junction nucleotides: 6. The CDR3 nucleotides are TGCGCCAGCAGCTTGGCCGGGACAGGGGTTTTCTACGAGCAGTACTTC. As protein: CASSLAGTGVFYEQYF.

This clone was seen a handful of times. The rearrangement links TRBV6-2 or TRBV6-3 to TRBJ2-2; D is perhaps TRBD2 (5 bases). V lost 6 bases to trimming and J lost 3 bases, with 11 bases between them. Germline V gene data show CDR1 as MNHEY and CDR2 as SVGEGT. This CDR3 comprises 14 residues. CDR3 sequence (DNA): TGTGCCAGCAGCACCGGACTCGACACCGGGGAGCTGTTTTTT. Encoded protein: CASSTGLDTGELFF.

The chain employs TRBV14 and TRBJ2-1; 9 bases are shared with TRBD2. Losses at the gene ends were 0 bases for V and 0 bases for J; bases not matched to a gene: 15. CDR3 size: 21 residues. CDR1 SGHDN and CDR2 FVKESK come from the germline V gene. The CDR3 DNA is TGTGCCAGCAGCCAAGATCTTGTTGGACTAGCGTACCAAAGCTCCTACAATGAGCAGTTCTTC. Its protein product is CASSQDLVGLAYQSSYNEQFF.

V and J are TRBV28 and TRBJ2-7; 12 bases align to TRBD1. With V trimmed by 8 bases and J by 6 bases, 17 bases remained unmatched. Germline V gives CDR1 MDHEN, CDR2 SYDVKM. The CDR3 loop spans 17 amino acids. The CDR3 DNA is TGTGCCAGCCCCCCCCGGGCCACGGGACAGGGGGCCCGCGAGCAGTACTTC. It encodes CASPPRATGQGAREQYF. Drawing the rest from reference TRBV28 and TRBJ2-7, the complete variable domain is DVKVTQSSRYLVKRTGEKVFLECVQDMDHENMFWYRQDPGLGLRLIYFSYDVKMKEKGDIPEGYSVSREKKERFSLILESASTNQTSMYLCASPPRATGQGAREQYFGPGTRLTVT.

The chain couples TRBV7-9 to TRBJ2-2, with 7 bases matching TRBD2. The CDR3 has 15 amino acids. Losses at the gene ends were 3 bases for V and 1 base for J; bases not matched to a gene: 2. Germline V lookup: CDR1 SEHNR, CDR2 FQNEAQ (reference sequence). This chain's CDR3 is CASSFLAENTGELFF. The CDR3 bases are TGTGCCAGCAGCTTTCTAGCGGAGAACACCGGGGAGCTGTTTTTT.